This T cell receptor (beta chain) was captured by sequencing in a study of OX40 agonist ivuxolimab in advanced cancers. Study-wide background: Among those enrolled, mean age was about 62 years (range about 23 to 85) and approximately 83% were male. Study-wide points: Antigen specificity of clonally expanded peripheral T cells was not established. Nonresponders included some who also had low normalized T-cell clonal expansion. With doses of 0.1 to 3.0 mg/kg, CD4+ and CD8+ blood T cells had undergone clonal expansion by week 6.

As to this clone: Its antigen remains unidentified.

This table comes from immunoSEQ multiplex PCR, and its TCRdb copy is limited to in-frame clones, with some not included. Of more than 50,000 clones listed, just under 80% are singletons. The CDR3 loop spans 16 amino acids. Trimming at V came to 0 bases and at J to 7 bases, leaving 10 bases not matched to a gene. Germline CDR1 is SGHRS and CDR2 is YFSETQ. This sample comprised CD4+ or CD8+ T cells sorted from blood, obtained in a trial of the OX40 agonist ivuxolimab. This TCR derives from an adult with an advanced solid tumor such as melanoma, head and neck, liver or kidney cancer. The J gene is TRBJ2-7, the V gene TRBV5-1; 10 bases match TRBD1. CDR3 region: CASSLGVGQGSQEQYF. In DNA form, the CDR3 reads TGCGCCAGCAGCTTGGGGGTGGGACAGGGGAGTCAAGAGCAGTACTTC.